These 21 T cell receptor beta chains came from one sample sequenced in a study of blood T cell repertoires in COVID-19. Measured with immunoSEQ multiplex PCR; TCRdb has only the in-frame clones, and not every one. Of about 180,000 clones listed, roughly 80% are singletons. Sequencing input: PBMCs or T cells enriched from blood (not recorded which). The receptors here all came from a middle-aged woman with acute COVID-19.

V gene TRBV7-8 combines with J gene TRBJ2-3, with D possibly TRBD1 on 5 matching bases. The CDR3 runs 15 residues. The germline V gene has CDR1 SGHVS and CDR2 FQNEAQ. The V end lost 5 bases, the J end lost 0 bases, and 12 bases lay between the germline ends. Here the CDR3 DNA reads TGTGCCAGCAGCCATGGGGCTCCAAGCACAGATACGCAGTATTTT. Encoded protein: CASSHGAPSTDTQYF.

The chain carries TRBV5-3 and TRBJ2-1, with D unresolved. TRBV5-3 is an ORF; its function is uncertain. The ends were cut back, 2 bases at V and 7 bases at J, with 13 bases in the middle. This CDR3 spans 14 amino acids. CDR3 in amino acids: CARSLSLDINEQFF. Written as DNA, the CDR3 is TGTGCCAGAAGCTTAAGTCTAGATATAAATGAGCAGTTCTTC.

The genes are TRBV9 and TRBJ2-1, with 12 positions matching TRBD2. The junction had 11 bases not matched to a gene; V was cut back by 4 bases and J by 6 bases. CDR3 length equals 17 residues. Germline lookup yields CDR1 SGDLS and CDR2 YYNGEE. The CDR3 coding sequence is TGTGCCAGCAGCCCGACCGAACTAGCGGGAGGAGGCAATGAGCAGTTCTTC. Translation: CASSPTELAGGGNEQFF.

Only one count was recorded for this clone. The rearrangement joins TRBV6-5 to TRBJ1-5; TRBD1 matches at 8 bases. J gave up 1 base and V 6 bases, and 2 bases lay outside the gene matches. The CDR3 contains 14 residues. Germline lookup yields CDR1 MNHEY and CDR2 SVGAGI. CDR3 residues: CASSRQGSNQPQHF. The CDR3 DNA reads TGTGCCAGCAGCCGACAGGGGAGCAATCAGCCCCAGCATTTT.

This clone was seen just once. The chain combines TRBV5-1 with TRBJ2-3; 11 nucleotides line up with TRBD1. The CDR3 loop spans 16 amino acids. CDR1 SGHRS and CDR2 YFSETQ come from the germline V gene. The V and J ends lost 2 bases and 3 bases, in that order; junction bases with no gene match: 5. The CDR3 DNA follows: TGCGCCAGCAGCTTCGGCGGGACAGGGGGAACAGATACGCAGTATTTT. This translates into CASSFGGTGGTDTQYF.

This chain connects TRBV27 to TRBJ2-2, with TRBD1 as a possible D gene (6 bases). With 8 bases removed from V and 2 bases from J, the gap between germline ends came to 15 bases. The CDR3 has 15 amino acids. Germline V CDR1 and CDR2: MNHEY, SMNVEV (reference sequence). CDR3 nucleotides: TGTGCCAGCCGCTCATGGGACATAAACACCGGGGAGCTGTTTTTT. Its translation: CASRSWDINTGELFF.

The J gene is TRBJ1-1, the V gene TRBV30; a weak D match, TRBD1 (5 bases). Germline V gives CDR1 GTSNPN, CDR2 SVGIG (reference sequence). The CDR3 runs to 12 residues. V was trimmed by 4 bases and J by 10 bases, leaving 16 bases between them. CDR3 sequence: CAWTLGQYGAFF. The CDR3 DNA sequence: TGTGCCTGGACCCTGGGGCAGTACGGAGCTTTCTTT.

The CDR3 spells CASSLSGGPTGELFF. The CDR3 DNA follows: TGCGCCAGCAGCTTGTCGGGAGGGCCGACCGGGGAGCTGTTTTTT. The chain is built from TRBV5-1 and TRBJ2-2, with 8 bases aligning to TRBD2. The CDR3 runs 15 residues. Germline lookup yields CDR1 SGHRS and CDR2 YFSETQ. The trim removed 1 base at V and 5 bases at J, leaving 4 bases unmatched.

The chain is built from TRBV30 and TRBJ2-7, with TRBD1 matching 11 bases. The CDR3 runs 13 residues. Looked up from germline, CDR1 is GTSNPN and CDR2 is SVGIG (reference sequence). The trim removed 1 base at V and 6 bases at J, leaving 2 bases unmatched. The CDR3 DNA is TGTGCCTGGAGTGAGGACAGGGGGCGCGAGCAGTACTTC. Encoded protein: CAWSEDRGREQYF.

The chain employs TRBV19 and TRBJ2-3, with D hard to call. Trimming cost V 5 bases and J 2 bases, with 11 bases left between them. The CDR3 runs to 14 residues. Germline CDR1 is LNHDA and CDR2 is SQIVND (reference sequence). The CDR3 nucleotides are TGTGCCAGTAGTCCACTGGTCAACACAGATACGCAGTATTTT. It yields the protein CASSPLVNTDTQYF. The variable domain in full, completed from reference TRBV19 and TRBJ2-3, reads DGGITQSPKYLFRKEGQNVTLSCEQNLNHDAMYWYRQDPGQGLRLIYYSQIVNDFQKGDIAEGYSVSREKKESFPLTVTSAQKNPTAFYLCASSPLVNTDTQYFGPGTRLTVL.

The chain combines TRBV5-4 with TRBJ2-3; 8 bases map to TRBD1. This CDR3 contains 16 residues. Per the germline V gene, CDR1 is SGHNT and CDR2 is YYREEE (reference sequence). Trimming took 0 bases from V and 6 from J; bases not matched to a gene: 9. The CDR3 DNA follows: TGTGCCAGCAGCTTGGCGGGACAGGAACGGGGGGATACGCAGTATTTT. It translates to CASSLAGQERGDTQYF.

This clone was detected only a few times. The J gene is TRBJ1-1, the V gene TRBV2, with unresolved D. V gave up 1 base and J gave up 5 bases, with 8 bases separating them. Germline assignment: CDR1 SNHLY and CDR2 FYNNEI. There are 13 residues in the CDR3. The CDR3 protein is CASSEVVATEAFF. The CDR3 DNA follows: TGTGCCAGCAGTGAAGTGGTGGCTACTGAAGCTTTCTTT.

The J gene is TRBJ1-1, the V gene TRBV30, with D unclear. V lost 4 bases and J 3 bases, leaving 12 bases between the germline ends. The CDR3 is made up of 13 amino acids. Germline CDR1 reads GTSNPN; CDR2 reads SVGIG (reference sequence). The CDR3 spells CAWIGGGDTEAFF. The CDR3, as DNA: TGTGCCTGGATCGGTGGCGGGGACACTGAAGCTTTCTTT.

V gene TRBV4-2 combines with J gene TRBJ2-4; tentatively, D is TRBD2 (5 bases). The length of the CDR3 is 15 residues. V dropped 6 bases and J dropped 2 bases, with 14 bases sitting between them. The germline gives CDR1 LGHNA, CDR2 YNFKEQ. For the CDR3, the DNA is TGTGCCAGCAGTGACGCCAGCGGAACCAAAAACATTCAGTACTTC. Its protein is CASSDASGTKNIQYF.

V and J are TRBV5-1 and TRBJ2-5; 8 bases are shared with TRBD2. Germline V gene data show CDR1 as SGHRS and CDR2 as YFSETQ. V dropped 0 bases and J dropped 4; count of bases not matched to a gene: 5. This CDR3 region has 15 residues. The DNA of the CDR3 is TGCGCCAGCAGCTTGGCCCTAGCGGGTGGAGAGACCCAGTACTTC. It yields the protein CASSLALAGGETQYF. The full variable domain, completed using reference TRBV5-1 and TRBJ2-5, is KAGVTQTPRYLIKTRGQQVTLSCSPISGHRSVSWYQQTPGQGLQFLFEYFSETQRNKGNFPGRFSGRQFSNSRSEMNVSTLELGDSALYLCASSLALAGGETQYFGPGTRLLVL.

The V call is TRBV10-3, the J call TRBJ2-3; TRBD2 matches 9 bases. Unmatched junction bases numbered 7, after V lost 2 bases and J lost 4 bases. The CDR3 has 16 residues. Germline V CDR1 and CDR2: ENHRY, SYGVKD. In DNA, the CDR3 is TGTGCCATCAGTGAGGACTCTAGCGGGAAGTCAGATACGCAGTATTTT. Residues: CAISEDSSGKSDTQYF.

The CDR3: CASSGPLAGGDTGELFF. For the CDR3, the DNA is TGTGCCAGCAGCGGTCCACTAGCGGGAGGGGACACCGGGGAGCTGTTTTTT. The chain couples TRBV2 to TRBJ2-2; 13 nucleotides agree with TRBD2. The V gene's germline CDR1 is SNHLY and CDR2 FYNNEI. With V trimmed by 6 bases and J by 3 bases, 7 bases remained unmatched. This CDR3 spans 17 amino acids.

The rearrangement joins TRBV2 to TRBJ1-2, with TRBD1 as a possible D gene (5 bases). V was clipped by 4 bases and J by 1 base, with 7 bases between them. Germline CDR1 SNHLY, CDR2 FYNNEI. The CDR3 covers 13 residues. This CDR3 reads CASSVDSNYGYTF. The DNA for the CDR3 is TGTGCCAGCAGTGTCGACAGTAACTATGGCTACACCTTC. Variable domain in full (rest from reference TRBV2 and TRBJ1-2): EPEVTQTPSHQVTQMGQEVILRCVPISNHLYFYWYRQILGQKVEFLVSFYNNEISEKSEIFDDQFSVERPDGSNFTLKIRSTKLEDSAMYFCASSVDSNYGYTFGSGTRLTVV.

The chain joins TRBV29-1 to TRBJ1-1; no definite D call. CDR1 is SQVTM and CDR2 is ANQGSEA in the germline V gene. CDR3 size: 14 residues. Trimming left V 7 bases short and J 5 bases short, with 20 bases between. The CDR3 sequence: CSAVWHLGKTEAFF. CDR3 nucleotide sequence: TGCAGCGCCGTATGGCATCTAGGAAAGACTGAAGCTTTCTTT. The full variable domain, its missing parts supplied by reference TRBV29-1 and TRBJ1-1, is SAVISQKPSRDICQRGTSLTIQCQVDSQVTMMFWYRQQPGQSLTLIATANQGSEATYESGFVIDKFPISRPNLTFSTLTVSNMSPEDSSIYLCSAVWHLGKTEAFFGQGTRLTVV.

The rearrangement links TRBV2 to TRBJ1-1; TRBD1 matches at 7 bases. Trimming cost V 10 bases and J 1 base; bases outside gene matches: 6. Germline values: CDR1 SNHLY, CDR2 FYNNEI. CDR3 length equals 13 residues. The CDR3 is CATRDSWNTEAFF. CDR3 nucleotides: TGTGCCACCCGGGACAGCTGGAACACTGAAGCTTTCTTT.

CDR3 coding DNA: TGTGCCAGCAGCATCTTTAGAGCGGGGTCCTACGAGCAGTACTTC. Protein sequence: CASSIFRAGSYEQYF. The gene calls are TRBV13 and TRBJ2-7, with 7 nucleotides matching TRBD2. Trimming removed 5 bases from V and 1 base from J; junction bases left unmatched: 8. CDR1 and CDR2 (germline): PRHDT, FYEKMQ (reference sequence). There are 15 residues in the CDR3.